This T cell receptor (beta chain) was profiled in a study of blood T cell repertoires in COVID-19. CDR1 is SQVTM and CDR2 is ANQGSEA in the germline V gene. There are 13 residues in the CDR3. Trimming took 1 base from V and 4 from J, leaving 10 bases between them. The table came from immunoSEQ multiplex PCR; TCRdb's copy has only in-frame clones and leaves some out. The sample records about 250,000 clones, 85% to 90% being singletons. Sequenced sample: PBMCs or T cells enriched from blood (not recorded which). The V and J genes are TRBV29-1 and TRBJ1-2; D uncertain. The clonotype originates from a woman aged 18 to 35 who had recovered from COVID-19. The CDR3 sequence is CSVEAVALYGYTF. Written as DNA, the CDR3 is TGCAGCGTTGAAGCTGTAGCGCTCTATGGCTACACCTTC. Full variable domain (missing parts from reference TRBV29-1 and TRBJ1-2): SAVISQKPSRDICQRGTSLTIQCQVDSQVTMMFWYRQQPGQSLTLIATANQGSEATYESGFVIDKFPISRPNLTFSTLTVSNMSPEDSSIYLCSVEAVALYGYTFGSGTRLTVV.